Sequencing of this TCR beta chain was carried out in a study of blood T cell repertoires in COVID-19. In the study overall: From the United States, Italy and Spain came samples of acute and convalescent COVID-19. Nucleic acid was either cDNA or gDNA, and it came from T cells, B-cell-depleted T cells, or PBMCs.

The V gene's germline CDR1 is LNHDA and CDR2 SQIVND (reference sequence). CDR3 size: 15 residues. V shed 5 bases and J shed 4 bases, with 17 bases lying between them. In the authors' workflow: Researchers report that nucleated cell counts were estimated from reference gene primer amplification. Clones were sequenced by immunoSEQ multiplex PCR, and TCRdb holds only the in-frame ones, with some missing. The V and J calls and clone size come from that table; D and trimming were worked out from the DNA. The sample contains 250,000 to 300,000 clones, about 76% of which appear only once. V usage is TRBV19 and J usage is TRBJ1-2; D is possibly TRBD1 (5 bases). This TCR was sampled from a woman aged 60-70 years with active or convalescent COVID-19. The sample taken for sequencing was peripheral blood. The CDR3 loop is CASSPLREGTYGYTF. DNA for the CDR3: TGTGCCAGTAGTCCACTAAGGGAGGGGACCTATGGCTACACCTTC.